This record covers a single TCR beta chain. Its antigen is not identified. These data originate in a study of CD8+ T cells in alopecia areata. On the study more broadly: Tofacitinib treatment spanned 6 to 18 months, with 6 months off drug afterward. Study-wide findings and caveats: Alphabeta T cells residing in normal skin are also sequenced in scalp samples. Affected scalp, especially in alopecia totalis/universalis, had a higher clonality than normal scalp did.

cDNA serving as the sequencing template came from extracted, reverse transcribed RNA. Profiled with immunoSEQ multiplex PCR; TCRdb holds only in-frame clones, not every one. The data show 150,000 to 200,000 clones, less than 75% seen once. This specimen was CD8+ T cells sorted from blood, taken at week 0. The receptor was isolated from a human donor with alopecia areata.

CDR3 amino acids: CASSHTGANQPQHF. CDR3 bases: TGTGCCAGCAGCCATACAGGGGCGAATCAGCCCCAGCATTTT. The chain has TRBV9 and TRBJ1-5, with 7 bases fitting TRBD1. Trimming removed 4 bases from V and 4 bases from J; junction bases left unmatched: 5. Germline CDR1 and CDR2: SGDLS and YYNGEE. This CDR3 spans 14 amino acids.